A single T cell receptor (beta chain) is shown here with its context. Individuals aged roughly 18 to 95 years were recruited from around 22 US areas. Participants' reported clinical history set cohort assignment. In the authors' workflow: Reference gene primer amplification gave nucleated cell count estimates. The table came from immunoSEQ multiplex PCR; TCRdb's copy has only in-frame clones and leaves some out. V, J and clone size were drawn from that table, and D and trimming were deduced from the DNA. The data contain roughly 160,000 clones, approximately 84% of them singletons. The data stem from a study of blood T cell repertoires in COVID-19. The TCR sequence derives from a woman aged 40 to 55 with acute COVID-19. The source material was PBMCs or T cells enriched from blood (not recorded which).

CDR3 residues: CASSEKGPSYEQYF. The CDR3 coding sequence is TGTGCCAGCAGTGAAAAGGGGCCCTCCTACGAGCAGTACTTC. The J gene is TRBJ2-7, the V gene TRBV6-1; maybe TRBD1 (5 bases). V gave up 2 bases and J gave up 0 bases, with 8 bases separating them. Germline CDR1 reads MNHNS; CDR2 reads SASEGT. The CDR3 length is 14 residues.